Listed here are 24 T cell receptor beta chains from one sample, sequenced in a study of follicular helper T cells after annual influenza vaccination. Time point noted: 2015-2016 season, pre-vaccination. TCRdb's copy holds only in-frame clones and misses some; the assay was immunoSEQ multiplex PCR. The sample gives almost 9,500 clones, 85% to 90% of which show up once; 0.45% to 0.5% is in the top ten. This specimen was CXCR5+ CD38- circulating T follicular helper cells from blood, taken on the day of influenza vaccination. The subset here: circulating Tfh, non-naive CD4+CXCR5+PD-1+ (ICOS+CD38+ or ICOS-CD38-). The receptors were sampled from an adult who received the influenza vaccine.

The chain has TRBV12-5 and TRBJ2-1; no clear D gene. This CDR3 region has 16 residues. V gave up 0 bases and J gave up 1 base, with 10 bases separating them. CDR1 is LGHNT, CDR2 FRNRAP, per germline. In DNA, the CDR3 is TGTGCTAGTGGTTTGGTAATCTCGTCTTCCTACAATGAGCAGTTCTTC. This codes for CASGLVISSSYNEQFF.

As to this clone: At one end, the junction sequence differs from germline, possibly due to a read error. Other DNA sequences from this sample encode an identical CDR3 as well. The J gene is TRBJ2-1, the V gene TRBV19; 8 nucleotides match TRBD1. This CDR3 comprises 16 residues. The germline CDR1 and CDR2 sequences are LNHDA and SQIVND (reference sequence). This CDR3 is CASNTGDRMLIGEQFF. The CDR3 coding sequence is TGCGCCAGTAACACGGGGGACAGGATGCTTATTGGTGAGCAGTTCTTC.

The chain carries TRBV7-3 and TRBJ2-3, with TRBD1 identical over 7 bases. The length of the CDR3 is 13 residues. J lost 4 bases, V lost 10 bases, and 8 bases had no gene match. Per germline, CDR1 SGHTA and CDR2 FQGTGA. The DNA for the CDR3 is TGTGCCACGTCCAAGGGGGCCTCAGATACGCAGTATTTT. The encoded protein is CATSKGASDTQYF.

The genes are TRBV30 and TRBJ2-7, with D unresolved. The CDR3 is 13 residues long. Trimming removed 0 bases from V and 2 bases from J, with 8 bases in between. CDR1 is GTSNPN, CDR2 SVGIG, per germline (reference sequence). In DNA, the CDR3 is TGTGCCTGGAGTGTAACAGCGCCCTACGAGCAGTACTTC. It yields the protein CAWSVTAPYEQYF.

The genes are TRBV7-8 and TRBJ1-4; D is possibly TRBD1 (6 bases). The CDR3 has 14 amino acids. Trimming took off 4 bases at V and 1 base at J, with 7 bases between the two ends. The germline CDR1 and CDR2 sequences are SGHVS and FQNEAQ. The CDR3 DNA is TGTGCCAGCAGCTCAGGGGTAACTAATGAAAAACTGTTTTTT. Amino acid sequence: CASSSGVTNEKLFF.

This clone came up once. The V gene is TRBV7-2, the J gene TRBJ2-1; TRBD2 matches 11 bases. Germline CDR1 reads SGHTA; CDR2 reads FQGNSA. V lost 4 bases and J lost 0; bases outside the gene matches: 5. The CDR3 runs 17 residues. Here the CDR3 reads CASSSTSGVSSYNEQFF. DNA for the CDR3: TGTGCCAGCAGCTCGACTAGCGGGGTCAGCTCCTACAATGAGCAGTTCTTC.

The gene calls are TRBV5-4 and TRBJ2-3; 7 nucleotides agree with TRBD1. The V and J ends lost 0 bases and 2 bases, in that order; junction bases with no gene match: 6. The CDR3 runs to 16 residues. From germline, CDR1 is SGHNT and CDR2 YYREEE (reference sequence). CDR3 loop: CASSLARGQITDTQYF. In DNA, the CDR3 is TGTGCCAGCAGCTTGGCCCGGGGACAGATCACAGATACGCAGTATTTT. Full variable domain (rest looked up from reference TRBV5-4 and TRBJ2-3): ETGVTQSPTHLIKTRGQQVTLRCSSQSGHNTVSWYQQALGQGPQFIFQYYREEENGRGNFPPRFSGLQFPNYSSELNVNALELDDSALYLCASSLARGQITDTQYFGPGTRLTVL.

This clone was seen a few times. CDR3 loop: CASSYAEYSPLHF. CDR3 in DNA: TGTGCCAGCAGTTACGCGGAGTACTCACCCCTCCACTTT. V is TRBV6-5 and J is TRBJ1-6, with no clear D. The CDR3 length is 13 residues. V dropped 2 bases and J dropped 10 bases, with 9 bases sitting between them. From germline, CDR1 is MNHEY and CDR2 SVGAGI.

V is TRBV29-1 and J is TRBJ1-4; 7 bases agree with TRBD1. Looked up from germline, CDR1 is SQVTM and CDR2 is ANQGSEA. The CDR3 contains 14 residues. The junction had 2 bases not matched to a gene; V was cut back by 4 bases and J by 0 bases. CDR3 loop: CSVGQGATNEKLFF. DNA of the CDR3: TGCAGCGTTGGACAGGGTGCAACTAATGAAAAACTGTTTTTT. Full variable domain (outside the CDR3, taken from reference TRBV29-1 and TRBJ1-4): SAVISQKPSRDICQRGTSLTIQCQVDSQVTMMFWYRQQPGQSLTLIATANQGSEATYESGFVIDKFPISRPNLTFSTLTVSNMSPEDSSIYLCSVGQGATNEKLFFGSGTQLSVL.

This chain uses TRBV2 with TRBJ2-7; the D gene is possibly TRBD1 (6 bases). V was cut by 5 bases and J by 2 bases, with 16 bases left in between. This CDR3 has 15 residues. Germline CDR1 SNHLY, CDR2 FYNNEI. The DNA for the CDR3 is TGTGCCAGCAGTAAAACCGGGACAACAACCTACGAGCAGTACTTC. Protein product: CASSKTGTTTYEQYF.

This chain connects TRBV7-9 to TRBJ1-5; D not certain. V shed 2 bases and J shed 2 bases, with 4 bases lying between them. Germline V gene lookup returns CDR1 SEHNR and CDR2 FQNEAQ (reference sequence). The CDR3 contains 13 residues. The CDR3 sequence is CASSLTGNQPQHF. CDR3 DNA sequence: TGTGCCAGCAGCTTAACAGGCAATCAGCCCCAGCATTTT.

The V call is TRBV9, the J call TRBJ1-3, with D unclear. The V gene lost 1 base and the J gene lost 8 bases, with 10 bases spanning the gap. This CDR3 is built from 13 residues. Per germline, CDR1 SGDLS and CDR2 YYNGEE. The CDR3 here is CASSVLEGDTIYF. The CDR3 DNA is TGTGCCAGCAGCGTATTAGAAGGAGACACCATATATTTT.

V gene TRBV4-3 combines with J gene TRBJ2-7, with D perhaps matching TRBD1 (5 bases). Germline V gives CDR1 LGHNA, CDR2 YSLEER. This CDR3 has 14 residues. The germline V and J ends were trimmed by 0 bases and 7 bases, with 13 bases remaining between them. Here the CDR3 reads CASSQDLRVREQYF. CDR3 sequence (DNA): TGCGCCAGCAGCCAAGATCTCAGGGTACGTGAGCAGTACTTC.

This clone was counted a few times. This rearrangement joins TRBV6-1 to TRBJ1-2, with D uncertain. Germline V gives CDR1 MNHNS, CDR2 SASEGT. The CDR3 spans 14 residues. V was clipped by 6 bases and J by 1 base, with 12 bases between them. The CDR3 DNA sequence: TGTGCCAGCAGCCTCCAAGAGGGTAACTATGGCTACACCTTC. It codes for CASSLQEGNYGYTF.

V and J are TRBV9 and TRBJ2-7, with 7 bases that match TRBD2. The CDR3 loop spans 18 amino acids. The J segment lost 1 base and the V segment lost 0 bases, leaving 13 bases of the junction unmatched. Per the germline V gene, CDR1 is SGDLS and CDR2 is YYNGEE. Here the CDR3 reads CASSVAGGAGDDSYEQYF. The CDR3 region has the DNA TGTGCCAGCAGCGTAGCTGGAGGGGCGGGGGATGATTCCTACGAGCAGTACTTC.

The sample holds one count of this clone. The chain combines TRBV30 with TRBJ2-1, with 12 bases identical to TRBD2. With V trimmed by 2 bases and J by 7 bases, 12 bases remained unmatched. The CDR3 consists of 17 residues. The germline V gene has CDR1 GTSNPN and CDR2 SVGIG (reference sequence). CDR3 sequence reads: CAWSRLAGGRSLNEQFF. CDR3 nucleotide sequence: TGTGCCTGGAGTAGGCTAGCGGGGGGGCGGTCTCTAAATGAGCAGTTCTTC.

The rearrangement links TRBV6-1 to TRBJ1-1; D may be TRBD1 (5 bases). CDR3 length: 13 residues. Deletions cut 2 bases from V and 7 bases from J, with 11 bases between. Germline lookup yields CDR1 MNHNS and CDR2 SASEGT. CDR3 region: CASSESGNLEAFF. In nucleotides, the CDR3 is TGTGCCAGCAGTGAATCAGGGAACCTTGAAGCTTTCTTT.

The J gene is TRBJ2-2, the V gene TRBV10-3; TRBD2 matches 11 bases. Germline CDR1 and CDR2: ENHRY and SYGVKD. The CDR3 has 16 amino acids. Germline trimming cut 7 bases from V and 6 bases from J; bases unmatched to any gene: 10. The CDR3 spells CAIKGSTSGDSGELFF. Here the CDR3 DNA reads TGTGCCATCAAAGGGTCGACTAGCGGGGATTCCGGGGAGCTGTTTTTT.

This clone was seen only once. The genes are TRBV7-9 and TRBJ1-1; D unclear. Trimming left V 5 bases short and J 1 base short, with 11 bases between. The CDR3 length is 14 residues. Germline V gene data show CDR1 as SEHNR and CDR2 as FQNEAQ (reference sequence). CDR3 loop: CASSVNRENTEAFF. CDR3 bases: TGTGCCAGCAGCGTAAACCGGGAGAACACTGAAGCTTTCTTT.

The rearrangement uses TRBV7-8 and TRBJ1-1; 7 bases agree with TRBD1. CDR1 and CDR2 from the germline V gene are SGHVS and FQNEAQ. Losses at the gene ends were 5 bases for V and 9 bases for J; bases not matched to a gene: 3. The CDR3 is 11 residues long. The CDR3 bases are TGTGCCAGCAGCATGGGACAGCAAGCTTTCTTT. It encodes CASSMGQQAFF.

This chain joins TRBV6-9 and TRBJ1-2; D ambiguous. CDR1 is MNHGY and CDR2 is SVAAGI in the germline V gene. This CDR3 is built from 14 residues. Trimming shortened V by 5 bases and J by 6 bases, and 16 bases separated the two germline ends. Here the CDR3 DNA reads TGTGCCAGCAGTACTAATCATGGGTCGGATGGCTACACCTTC. As protein: CASSTNHGSDGYTF.

This clone was seen only a few times. The chain joins TRBV2 to TRBJ1-5, with D tentatively TRBD1 (5 bases). The V end was cut by 7 bases, the J end by 7 bases, with 14 bases between. This CDR3 has 13 residues. Germline V gene lookup returns CDR1 SNHLY and CDR2 FYNNEI. CDR3 DNA sequence: TGTGCCAGCAACATGCAAGGGGCCCAGCCCCAGCATTTT. Protein sequence: CASNMQGAQPQHF.

This chain joins TRBV18 and TRBJ2-3; the D is unclear. CDR1 is KGHSH and CDR2 is LQKENI in the germline V gene. Deletions cut 4 bases from V and 4 bases from J, with 9 bases between. The CDR3 contains 13 residues. The CDR3 DNA reads as TGTGCCAGCTCACGTGACTCAGCAGATACGCAGTATTTT. Protein sequence: CASSRDSADTQYF.

This clone was found once. The chain recombines TRBV10-3 with TRBJ1-2, with TRBD1 identical over 8 bases. V was pared by 7 bases and J by 6 bases, with 7 bases of the junction left unmatched. The CDR3 extends over 13 amino acids. Germline loops: CDR1 ENHRY, CDR2 SYGVKD. In DNA, the CDR3 is TGTGCCATCACCTCGGGACAGGAGAATGGCTACACCTTC. This encodes CAITSGQENGYTF.